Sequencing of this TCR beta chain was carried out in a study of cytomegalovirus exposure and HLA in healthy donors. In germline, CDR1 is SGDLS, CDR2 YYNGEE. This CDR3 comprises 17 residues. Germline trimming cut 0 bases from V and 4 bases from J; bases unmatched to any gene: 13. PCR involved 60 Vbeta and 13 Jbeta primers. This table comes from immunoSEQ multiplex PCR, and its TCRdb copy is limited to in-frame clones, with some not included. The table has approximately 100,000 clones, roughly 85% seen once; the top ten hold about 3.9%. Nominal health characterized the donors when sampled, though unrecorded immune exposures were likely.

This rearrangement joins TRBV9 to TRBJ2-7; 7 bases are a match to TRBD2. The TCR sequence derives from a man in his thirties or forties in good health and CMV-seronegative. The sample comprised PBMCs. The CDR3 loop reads CASSVAGGGLGAYEQYF. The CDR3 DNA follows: TGTGCCAGCAGCGTAGCTGGGGGAGGACTAGGAGCTTACGAGCAGTACTTC.